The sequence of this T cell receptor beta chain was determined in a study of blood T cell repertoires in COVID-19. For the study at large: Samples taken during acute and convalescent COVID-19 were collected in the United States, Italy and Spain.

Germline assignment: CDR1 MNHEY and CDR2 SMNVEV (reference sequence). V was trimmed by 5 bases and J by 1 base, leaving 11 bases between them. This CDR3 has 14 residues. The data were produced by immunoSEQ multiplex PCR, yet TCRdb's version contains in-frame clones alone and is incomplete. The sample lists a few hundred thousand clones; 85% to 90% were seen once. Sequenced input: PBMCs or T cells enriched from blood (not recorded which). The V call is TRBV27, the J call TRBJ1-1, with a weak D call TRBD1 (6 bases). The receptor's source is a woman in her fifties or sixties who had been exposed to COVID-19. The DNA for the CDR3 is TGTGCCAGCAGTGCCTGGGACAAGAACACTGAAGCTTTCTTT. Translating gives CASSAWDKNTEAFF.